This T cell receptor (beta chain) was profiled in a study of cytomegalovirus exposure and HLA in healthy donors. The PCR was carried out with 60 Vbeta primers and 13 Jbeta primers. TCRdb's copy holds only in-frame clones and misses some; the assay was immunoSEQ multiplex PCR. The sample records 120,000 or so clones, about four fifths being singletons. Study-level results: Specificity for CMV antigens was confirmed in vitro for a few of the CMV-associated chains. In presence/absence analyses, roughly uniform sequencing depth across donors was assumed.

Of note for this clone: Its antigen remains unknown.

Per germline, CDR1 SEHNR and CDR2 FQNEAQ (reference sequence). With V trimmed by 3 bases and J by 7 bases, 8 bases remained unmatched. The CDR3 is 15 residues long. Specimen: PBMCs. The source of this sequence is a woman in her forties in good health and CMV-seropositive. J is TRBJ1-1 and V is TRBV7-9; 10 bases map to TRBD1. This CDR3 is CASSLIGGTGDEAFF. In nucleotides, the CDR3 is TGTGCCAGCAGCTTGATAGGAGGGACAGGGGATGAAGCTTTCTTT.